A selection of T cell receptor beta chains follows, all from one sample in a study of neoadjuvant nivolumab and ipilimumab in lung cancer. Sequencing was performed with immunoSEQ multiplex PCR; in TCRdb, only in-frame clones are kept and a portion is missing. Of tens of thousands of clones detected, approximately 92% appear once; the ten largest clones hold approximately 3.5%. This specimen consisted of peripheral blood, obtained before neoadjuvant nivolumab, alone or with ipilimumab. The source of these receptors is an adult with non-small cell lung cancer. Both conserved end residues are part of each CDR3. D genes are given only for firm matches. Clone sizes are given selectively: once, few, many, or a class where the clone is expanded.

clone size	V gene	D gene	J gene	CDR3 DNA	CDR3 protein
few	TRBV18	.	TRBJ1-2	TGTGCCAGCTCACCACCGTTGGATAATGGCTACACCTTC	CASSPPLDNGYTF
.	TRBV6-5	.	TRBJ1-5	TGTGCCAGCAGTTATTTACAGGGCCGCAATCAGCCCCAGCATTTT	CASSYLQGRNQPQHF
.	TRBV30	.	TRBJ2-3	TGTGCCTGGGGAGCGGGTTCGGATACGCAGTATTTT	CAWGAGSDTQYF
.	TRBV7-9	TRBD2	TRBJ2-7	TGTGCCAGCAGCCCTAGCGGGAGTTCCTACGAGCAGTACTTC	CASSPSGSSYEQYF
.	TRBV5-5	TRBD2	TRBJ2-1	TGTGCCAGCATCATCGGACTAGCGGGAGGGGCAAACAACAATGAGCAGTTCTTC	CASIIGLAGGANNNEQFF
.	TRBV7-2	.	TRBJ2-7	TGTGCCAGCAGCCTCATACAAGGGCCCAGCTACGAGCAGTACTTC	CASSLIQGPSYEQYF
once	TRBV28	.	TRBJ2-3	TGTGCCAGCAGTAGAGGGGACGGCACAGATACGCAGTATTTT	CASSRGDGTDTQYF
.	TRBV9	.	TRBJ2-1	TGTGCCAGCAGCGGGCTAGGGCGCGAGCAGTTCTTC	CASSGLGREQFF
.	TRBV27	TRBD1	TRBJ1-2	TGTGCCAGCAGTTGGACAGGGCACCATCTCATGGGCTATGGCTACACCTTC	CASSWTGHHLMGYGYTF
.	TRBV27	TRBD2	TRBJ2-5	TGTGCCAGCAGTCCTGGACTAGCGGGCCGAGAGACCCAGTACTTC	CASSPGLAGRETQYF
.	TRBV6-5	TRBD2	TRBJ2-1	TGTGCCAGCAGGGCTACCGGGACTAGTGAGTTCTTC	CASRATGTSEFF
once	TRBV10-2	.	TRBJ1-2	TGCGCCAGCAGTGACTTTACAGCTAACTATGGCTACACCTTC	CASSDFTANYGYTF
.	TRBV5-1	.	TRBJ1-1	TGCGCCAGCAGCCTACAGGGAGAGACTGAAGCTTTCTTT	CASSLQGETEAFF
.	TRBV6-6	.	TRBJ1-1	TGTGCCAGCAGTTACCGGGTCCGGAACACTGAAGCTTTCTTT	CASSYRVRNTEAFF
.	TRBV11-2	TRBD1	TRBJ1-2	TGTGCCAGCAGCCTGATACAGGGGTATGGCTACACCTTC	CASSLIQGYGYTF
.	TRBV7-2	TRBD1	TRBJ1-1	TGTGCCAGCAGCTTAGGAGGGGGCCCTGAAGCTTTCTTT	CASSLGGGPEAFF
once	TRBV18	.	TRBJ2-1	TGTGCCAGCTCACCAGGGTATACCATAAACAATGAGCAGTTCTTC	CASSPGYTINNEQFF
.	TRBV10-3	.	TRBJ2-7	TGTGCCATCAGTGGAGGGTCCTACGAGCAGTACTTC	CAISGGSYEQYF
.	TRBV29-1	.	TRBJ2-1	TGCAGCGTTGCGGACAATGAGCAGTTCTTC	CSVADNEQFF
.	TRBV19	.	TRBJ1-5	TGTGCCAGTAGTATAGTTGCAGGGGATGGCAATCAGCCCCAGCATTTT	CASSIVAGDGNQPQHF
.	TRBV5-4	.	TRBJ2-7	TGTGCCAGCAGCTTGGACAGGGTCTACGAGCAGTACTTC	CASSLDRVYEQYF
.	TRBV7-6	TRBD1	TRBJ1-2	TGTGCCAGCAGCCCCGGCGGGGACAGGGGTCCTGGCTACACCTTC	CASSPGGDRGPGYTF
.	TRBV11-2	.	TRBJ2-5	TGTGCCAGCAGCTTAGTCCGCCTTACAGGCGGGACCCAGTACTTC	CASSLVRLTGGTQYF
.	TRBV30	.	TRBJ2-7	TGTGCCTGGAAACTCAGGGTCCTGTACTTC	CAWKLRVLYF
once	TRBV6-5	.	TRBJ2-1	TGTGCCAGCAGTTACTCGGCGGGTGCCTACAATGAGCAGTTCTTC	CASSYSAGAYNEQFF
.	TRBV7-6	TRBD1	TRBJ2-7	TGTGCCAGCAGCTTAGGGCCGGGACAGGGGTCCTACGAGCAGTACTTC	CASSLGPGQGSYEQYF
few	TRBV28	.	TRBJ2-7	TGTGCCAGCAGTTTATCTGGGAGGAGGCACGAGCAGTACTTC	CASSLSGRRHEQYF
.	TRBV10-3	TRBD2	TRBJ2-7	TGTGCCATCGCCCGGACTAGCGACGACGAGCAGTACTTC	CAIARTSDDEQYF
.	TRBV30	TRBD1	TRBJ1-2	TGTGCCTGGAGTTCAGGGGGCGACTATGGCTACACCTTC	CAWSSGGDYGYTF
.	TRBV19	.	TRBJ2-1	TGTGCCAGTAGCCCTCCCAGCGTTGAGCAGTTCTTC	CASSPPSVEQFF
.	TRBV25-1	.	TRBJ2-7	TGTGCCAGCAGTGACCTTTCGCAGGGGGGATACGAGCAGTACTTC	CASSDLSQGGYEQYF
.	TRBV27	.	TRBJ2-1	TGTGCCAGCAGAACCGGGACGGCCAATGAGCAGTTCTTC	CASRTGTANEQFF
few	TRBV18	TRBD1	TRBJ2-7	TGTGCCAGCTCGGGACAGACCTACGAGCAGTACTTC	CASSGQTYEQYF
.	TRBV7-8	TRBD1	TRBJ2-2	TGTGCCAGCGACGGGACAGGGGGCACCGGGGAGCTGTTTTTT	CASDGTGGTGELFF
.	TRBV30	TRBD1	TRBJ1-1	TGTGCCTGGAGCCTGACGACAGGGGACACTGAAGCTTTCTTT	CAWSLTTGDTEAFF
.	TRBV4-3	TRBD1	TRBJ2-1	TGCGCCAGCAGCCGAGGGGACAGGAGCAATGAGCAGTTCTTC	CASSRGDRSNEQFF
.	TRBV7-3	TRBD2	TRBJ2-5	TGTGCCAGCAGCTCACCGGGACTAGGGAGTGAGACCCAGTACTTC	CASSSPGLGSETQYF
.	TRBV6-5	.	TRBJ2-5	TGTGCCAGCAGTTACTCGATACGGCGGCAAGAGACCCAGTACTTC	CASSYSIRRQETQYF
.	TRBV30	TRBD1	TRBJ2-7	TGTGCCTGGGCCCCGGGACAGGGCGTCAACGAGCAGTACTTC	CAWAPGQGVNEQYF
once	TRBV4-1	.	TRBJ2-1	TGCGCCAGCAATACCGTCGATGCGGCGAGCTCCTACAATGAGCAGTTCTTC	CASNTVDAASSYNEQFF
.	TRBV7-8	.	TRBJ2-1	TGTGCCAGCAGCTTTGCCCGGGTGAGGAATGAGCAGTTCTTC	CASSFARVRNEQFF
.	TRBV11-3	TRBD2	TRBJ2-7	TGTGCCAGCAGCAAGAGATCTAGCGGGACTAGCTCCTACGAGCAGTACTTC	CASSKRSSGTSSYEQYF
.	TRBV7-9	.	TRBJ1-4	TGTGCCAGCAGCTTAGTAAACGGCGGGGGCGGAAAACTGTTTTTT	CASSLVNGGGGKLFF
.	TRBV9	TRBD1	TRBJ2-5	TGTGCCAGCAGCGCCAACACAGGGGGAGAGACCCAGTACTTC	CASSANTGGETQYF
.	TRBV5-4	.	TRBJ2-7	TGTGCCAGCAGCCGGCCCGGGACTGGCTCCTACGAGCAGTACTTC	CASSRPGTGSYEQYF
.	TRBV7-2	.	TRBJ1-1	TGTGCCAGCAGCTTAGCGGCAGAAAGGGAAGCTTTCTTT	CASSLAAEREAFF
once	TRBV7-9	TRBD1	TRBJ2-5	TGTGCCAGCAGCCCACCGGACAGGGGGCGTGAGACCCAGTACTTC	CASSPPDRGRETQYF
once	TRBV19	.	TRBJ2-7	TGTGCCAGTAGTATCGGTCCTGGGCCGTACGAGCAGTACTTC	CASSIGPGPYEQYF
.	TRBV11-1	TRBD1	TRBJ2-3	TGTGCCAGCAGCTTAGCTGGGACAGGGATGCAGTATTTT	CASSLAGTGMQYF
few	TRBV5-4	TRBD2	TRBJ2-2	TGTGCCAGCAGCAAGACCGGGACTAGTGGGACCGGGGAGCTGTTTTTT	CASSKTGTSGTGELFF